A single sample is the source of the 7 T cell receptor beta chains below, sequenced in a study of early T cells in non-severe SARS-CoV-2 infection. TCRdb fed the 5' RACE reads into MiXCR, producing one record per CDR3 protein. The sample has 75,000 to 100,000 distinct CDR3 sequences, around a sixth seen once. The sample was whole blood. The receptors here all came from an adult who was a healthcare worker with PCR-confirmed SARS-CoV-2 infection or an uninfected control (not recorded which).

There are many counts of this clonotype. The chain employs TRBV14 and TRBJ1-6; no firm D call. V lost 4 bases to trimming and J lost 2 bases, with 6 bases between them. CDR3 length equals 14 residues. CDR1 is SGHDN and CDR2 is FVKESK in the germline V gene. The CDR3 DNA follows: TGTGCCAGCAGCCTACCCACCTATAATTCACCCCTCCACTTT. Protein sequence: CASSLPTYNSPLHF. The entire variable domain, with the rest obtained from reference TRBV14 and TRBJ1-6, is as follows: EAGVTQFPSHSVIEKGQTVTLRCDPISGHDNLYWYRRVMGKEIKFLLHFVKESKQDESGMPNNRFLAERTGGTYSTLKVQPAELEDSGVYFCASSLPTYNSPLHFGNGTRLTVT.

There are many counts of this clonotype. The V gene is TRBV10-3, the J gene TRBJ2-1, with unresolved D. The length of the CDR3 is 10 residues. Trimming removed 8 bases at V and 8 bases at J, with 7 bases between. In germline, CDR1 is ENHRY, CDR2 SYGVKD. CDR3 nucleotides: TGTGCCATCGGCCGGGATGAGCAGTTCTTC. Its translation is CAIGRDEQFF.

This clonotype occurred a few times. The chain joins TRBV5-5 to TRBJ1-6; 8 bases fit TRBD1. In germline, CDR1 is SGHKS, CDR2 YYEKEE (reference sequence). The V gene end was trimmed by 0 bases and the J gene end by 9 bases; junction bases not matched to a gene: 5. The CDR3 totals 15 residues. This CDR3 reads CASSLEADRASPLHF. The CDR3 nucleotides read TGTGCCAGCAGCTTGGAAGCGGACAGGGCTTCACCCCTCCACTTT.

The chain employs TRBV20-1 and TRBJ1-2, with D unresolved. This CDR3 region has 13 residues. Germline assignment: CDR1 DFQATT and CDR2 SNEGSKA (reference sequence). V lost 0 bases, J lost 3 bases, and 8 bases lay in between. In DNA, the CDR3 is TGCAGTGCTAGAGAGCGGGTGGACTATGGCTACACCTTC. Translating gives CSARERVDYGYTF.

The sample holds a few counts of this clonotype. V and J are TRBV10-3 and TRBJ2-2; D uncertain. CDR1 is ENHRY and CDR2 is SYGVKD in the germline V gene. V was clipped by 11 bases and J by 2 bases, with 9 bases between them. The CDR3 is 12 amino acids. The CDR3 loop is CAVTGNTGELFF. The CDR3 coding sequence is TGTGCCGTAACGGGTAACACCGGGGAGCTGTTTTTT.

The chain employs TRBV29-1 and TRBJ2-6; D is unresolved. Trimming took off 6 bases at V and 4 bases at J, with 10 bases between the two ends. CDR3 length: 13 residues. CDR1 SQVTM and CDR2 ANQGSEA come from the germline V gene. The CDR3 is CSVFSLGANVLTF. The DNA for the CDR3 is TGCAGCGTCTTTTCTCTCGGGGCCAACGTCCTGACTTTC.

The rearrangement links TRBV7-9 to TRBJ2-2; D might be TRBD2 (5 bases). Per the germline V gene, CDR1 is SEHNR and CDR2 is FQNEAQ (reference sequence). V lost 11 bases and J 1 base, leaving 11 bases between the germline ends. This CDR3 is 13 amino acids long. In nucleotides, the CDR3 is TGTGCCCATTTTGAGGGGAACACCGGGGAGCTGTTTTTT. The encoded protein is CAHFEGNTGELFF.